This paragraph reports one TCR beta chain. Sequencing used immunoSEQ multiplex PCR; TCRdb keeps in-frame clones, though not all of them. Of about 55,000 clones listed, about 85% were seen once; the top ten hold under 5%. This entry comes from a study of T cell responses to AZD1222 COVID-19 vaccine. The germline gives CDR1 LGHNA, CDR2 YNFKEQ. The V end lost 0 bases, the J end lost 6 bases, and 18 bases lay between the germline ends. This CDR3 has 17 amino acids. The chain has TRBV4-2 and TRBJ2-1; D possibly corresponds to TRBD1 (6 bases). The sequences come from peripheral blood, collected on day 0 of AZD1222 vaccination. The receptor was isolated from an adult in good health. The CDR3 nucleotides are TGTGCCAGCAGCCAAGATCCCCGGGACACAACAGTCAATGAGCAGTTCTTC. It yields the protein CASSQDPRDTTVNEQFF.